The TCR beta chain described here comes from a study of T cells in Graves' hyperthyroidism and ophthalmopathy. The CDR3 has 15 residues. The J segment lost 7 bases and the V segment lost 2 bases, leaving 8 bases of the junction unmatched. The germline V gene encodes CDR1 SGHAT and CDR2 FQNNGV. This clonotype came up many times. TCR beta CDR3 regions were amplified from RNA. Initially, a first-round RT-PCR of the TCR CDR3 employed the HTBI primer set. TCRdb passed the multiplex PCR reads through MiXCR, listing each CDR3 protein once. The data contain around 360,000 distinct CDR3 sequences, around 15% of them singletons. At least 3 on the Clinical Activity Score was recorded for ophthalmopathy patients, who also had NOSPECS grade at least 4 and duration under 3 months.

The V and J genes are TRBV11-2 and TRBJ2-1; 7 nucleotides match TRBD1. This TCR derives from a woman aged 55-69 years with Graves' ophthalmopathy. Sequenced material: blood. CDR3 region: CASSLRGTGVNEQFF. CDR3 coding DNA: TGTGCCAGCAGCTTAAGGGGTACAGGGGTGAATGAGCAGTTCTTC.